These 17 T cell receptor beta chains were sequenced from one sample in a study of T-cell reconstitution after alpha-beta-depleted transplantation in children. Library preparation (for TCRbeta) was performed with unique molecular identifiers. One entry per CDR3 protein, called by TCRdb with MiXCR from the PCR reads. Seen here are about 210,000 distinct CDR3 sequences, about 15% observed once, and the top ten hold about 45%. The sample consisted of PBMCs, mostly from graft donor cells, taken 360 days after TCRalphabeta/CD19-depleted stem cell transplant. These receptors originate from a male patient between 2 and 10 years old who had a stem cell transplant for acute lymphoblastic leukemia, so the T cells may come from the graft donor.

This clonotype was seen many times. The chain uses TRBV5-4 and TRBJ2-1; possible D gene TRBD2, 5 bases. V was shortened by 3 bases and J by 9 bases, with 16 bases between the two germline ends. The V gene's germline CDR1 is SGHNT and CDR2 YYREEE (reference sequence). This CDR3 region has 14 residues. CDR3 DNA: TGTGCCAGCAGCTACCCGGACGGGATGAGTGAGCAGTTCTTC. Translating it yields CASSYPDGMSEQFF.

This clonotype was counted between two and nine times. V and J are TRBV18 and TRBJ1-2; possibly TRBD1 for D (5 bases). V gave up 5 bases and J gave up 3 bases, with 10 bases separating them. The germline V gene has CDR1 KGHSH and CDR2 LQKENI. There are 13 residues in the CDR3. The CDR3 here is CASSRGEDYGYTF. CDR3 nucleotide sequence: TGTGCCAGCTCAAGAGGGGAGGACTATGGCTACACCTTC.

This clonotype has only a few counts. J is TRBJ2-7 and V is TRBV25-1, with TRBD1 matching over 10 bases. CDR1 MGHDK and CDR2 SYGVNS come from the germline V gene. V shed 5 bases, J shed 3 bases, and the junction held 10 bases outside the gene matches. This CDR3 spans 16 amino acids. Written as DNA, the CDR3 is TGTGCCAGCAGTCCGCGACTGGGACAGGGGATCTACGAGCAGTACTTC. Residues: CASSPRLGQGIYEQYF.

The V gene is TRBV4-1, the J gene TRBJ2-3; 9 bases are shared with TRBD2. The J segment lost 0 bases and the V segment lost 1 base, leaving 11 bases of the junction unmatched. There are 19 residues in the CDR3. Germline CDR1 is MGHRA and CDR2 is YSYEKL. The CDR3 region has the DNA TGCGCCAGCAGCCAAGCTCGGCTAGCGGGGCTTTCTAGCACAGATACGCAGTATTTT. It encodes CASSQARLAGLSSTDTQYF.

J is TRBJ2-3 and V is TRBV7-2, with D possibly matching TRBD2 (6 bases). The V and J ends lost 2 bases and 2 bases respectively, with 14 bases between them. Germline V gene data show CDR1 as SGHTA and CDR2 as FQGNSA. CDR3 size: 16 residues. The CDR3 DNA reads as TGTGCCAGCAGCTTATCTCGCGGGATTGTCACAGATACGCAGTATTTT. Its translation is CASSLSRGIVTDTQYF.

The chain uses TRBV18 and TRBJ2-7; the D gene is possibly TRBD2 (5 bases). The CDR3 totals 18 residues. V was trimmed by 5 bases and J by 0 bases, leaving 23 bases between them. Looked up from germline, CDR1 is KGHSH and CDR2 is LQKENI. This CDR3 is CASSNRGSQRLFSYEQYF. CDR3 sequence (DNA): TGTGCCAGCTCAAACCGAGGGAGTCAACGCCTTTTCTCCTACGAGCAGTACTTC.

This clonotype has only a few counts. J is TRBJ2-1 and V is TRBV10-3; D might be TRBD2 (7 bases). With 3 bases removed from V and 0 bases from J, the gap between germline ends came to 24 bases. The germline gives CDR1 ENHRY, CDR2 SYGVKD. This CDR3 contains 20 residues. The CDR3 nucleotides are TGTGCCATCAGTGAATGGAGGATGGCGGGGGCGTACCCCTCCTACAATGAGCAGTTCTTC. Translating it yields CAISEWRMAGAYPSYNEQFF.

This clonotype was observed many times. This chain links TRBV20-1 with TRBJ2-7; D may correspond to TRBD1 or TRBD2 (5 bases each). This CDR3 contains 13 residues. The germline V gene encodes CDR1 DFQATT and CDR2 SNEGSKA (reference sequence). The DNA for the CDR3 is TGCAGCGCTTCTGGGACCATGTCCTACGAGCAGTACTTC. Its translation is CSASGTMSYEQYF.

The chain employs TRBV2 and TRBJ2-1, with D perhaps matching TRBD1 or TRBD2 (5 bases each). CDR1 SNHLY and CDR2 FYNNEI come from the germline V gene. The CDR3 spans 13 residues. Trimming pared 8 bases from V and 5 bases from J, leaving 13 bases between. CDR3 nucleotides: TGTGCCAGCGGCCCGGGGCTTCACAATGAGCAGTTCTTC. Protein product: CASGPGLHNEQFF.

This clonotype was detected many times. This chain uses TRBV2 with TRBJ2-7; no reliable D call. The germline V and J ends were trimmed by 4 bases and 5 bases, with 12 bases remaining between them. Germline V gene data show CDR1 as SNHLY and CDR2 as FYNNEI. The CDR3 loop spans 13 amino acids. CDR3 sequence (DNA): TGTGCCAGCAGTGCCCTTGGGCAGCACGAGCAGTACTTC. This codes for CASSALGQHEQYF.

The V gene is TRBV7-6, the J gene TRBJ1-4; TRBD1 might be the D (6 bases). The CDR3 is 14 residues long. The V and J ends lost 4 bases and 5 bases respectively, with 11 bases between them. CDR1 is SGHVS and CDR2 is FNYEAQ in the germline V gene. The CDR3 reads CASSSEGVNEKLFF. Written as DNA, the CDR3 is TGTGCCAGCAGCTCCGAGGGGGTAAATGAAAAACTGTTTTTT. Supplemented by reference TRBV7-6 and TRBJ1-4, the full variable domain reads GAGVSQSPRYKVTKRGQDVALRCDPISGHVSLYWYRQALGQGPEFLTYFNYEAQQDKSGLPNDRFSAERPEGSISTLTIQRTEQRDSAMYRCASSSEGVNEKLFFGSGTQLSVL.

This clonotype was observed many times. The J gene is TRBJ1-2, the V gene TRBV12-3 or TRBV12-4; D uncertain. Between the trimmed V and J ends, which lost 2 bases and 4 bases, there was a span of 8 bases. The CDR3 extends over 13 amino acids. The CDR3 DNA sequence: TGTGCCAGCAGTTTAAACAGTCCCTATGGCTACACCTTC. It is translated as CASSLNSPYGYTF.

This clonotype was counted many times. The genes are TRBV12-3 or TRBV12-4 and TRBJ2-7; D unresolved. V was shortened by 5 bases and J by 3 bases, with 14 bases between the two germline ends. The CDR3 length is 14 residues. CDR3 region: CASSLGIGNYEQYF. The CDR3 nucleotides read TGTGCCAGCAGTCTCGGTATAGGGAACTACGAGCAGTACTTC.

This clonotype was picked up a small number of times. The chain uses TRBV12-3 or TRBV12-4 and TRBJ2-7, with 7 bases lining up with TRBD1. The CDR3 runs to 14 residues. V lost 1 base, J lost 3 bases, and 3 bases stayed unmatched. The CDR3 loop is CASSLEDRNYEQYF. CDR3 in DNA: TGTGCCAGCAGTTTAGAGGACAGGAACTACGAGCAGTACTTC.

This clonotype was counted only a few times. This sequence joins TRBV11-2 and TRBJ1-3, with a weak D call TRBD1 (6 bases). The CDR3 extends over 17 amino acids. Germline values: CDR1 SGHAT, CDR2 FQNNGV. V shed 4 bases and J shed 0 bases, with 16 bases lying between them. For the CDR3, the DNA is TGTGCCAGCAGCTCAAGGACAGTAGATCGCTCTGGAAACACCATATATTTT. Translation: CASSSRTVDRSGNTIYF.

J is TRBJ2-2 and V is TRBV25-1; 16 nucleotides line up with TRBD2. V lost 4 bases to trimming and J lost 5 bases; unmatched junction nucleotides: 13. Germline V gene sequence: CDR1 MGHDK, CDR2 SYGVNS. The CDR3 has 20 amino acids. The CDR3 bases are TGTGCCAGCAGTGCACGAAAGGGACTAGCGGGAGGGATGTTAACCGGGGAGCTGTTTTTT. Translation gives CASSARKGLAGGMLTGELFF.

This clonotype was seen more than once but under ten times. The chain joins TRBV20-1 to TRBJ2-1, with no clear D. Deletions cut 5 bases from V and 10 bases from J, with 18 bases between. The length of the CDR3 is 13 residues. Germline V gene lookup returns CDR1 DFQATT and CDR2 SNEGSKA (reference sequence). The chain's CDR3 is CSAYADYRKEQFF. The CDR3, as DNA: TGCAGTGCTTATGCCGATTATAGAAAGGAGCAGTTCTTC.